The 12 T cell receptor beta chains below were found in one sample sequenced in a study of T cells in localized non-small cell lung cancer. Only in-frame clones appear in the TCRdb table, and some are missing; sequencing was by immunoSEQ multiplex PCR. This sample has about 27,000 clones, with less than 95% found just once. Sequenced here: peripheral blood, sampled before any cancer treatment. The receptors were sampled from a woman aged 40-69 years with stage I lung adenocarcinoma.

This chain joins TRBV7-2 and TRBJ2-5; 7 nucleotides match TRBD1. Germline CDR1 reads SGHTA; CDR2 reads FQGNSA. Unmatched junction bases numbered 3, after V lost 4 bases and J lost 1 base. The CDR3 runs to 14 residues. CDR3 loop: CASSSGQIQETQYF. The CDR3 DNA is TGTGCCAGCAGCTCGGGACAGATCCAAGAGACCCAGTACTTC. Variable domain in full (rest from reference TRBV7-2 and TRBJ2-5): GAGVSQSPSNKVTEKGKDVELRCDPISGHTALYWYRQSLGQGLEFLIYFQGNSAPDKSGLPSDRFSAERTGGSVSTLTIQRTQQEDSAVYLCASSSGQIQETQYFGPGTRLLVL.

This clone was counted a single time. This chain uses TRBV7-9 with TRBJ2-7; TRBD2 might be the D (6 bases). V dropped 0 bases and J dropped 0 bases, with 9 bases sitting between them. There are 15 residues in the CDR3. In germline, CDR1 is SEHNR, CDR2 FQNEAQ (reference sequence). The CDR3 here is CASSLAEGRSYEQYF. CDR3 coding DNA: TGTGCCAGCAGCTTAGCGGAGGGTCGCTCCTACGAGCAGTACTTC. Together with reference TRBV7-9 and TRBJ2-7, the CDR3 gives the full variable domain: DTGVSQNPRHKITKRGQNVTFRCDPISEHNRLYWYRQTLGQGPEFLTYFQNEAQLEKSRLLSDRFSAERPKGSFSTLEIQRTEQGDSAMYLCASSLAEGRSYEQYFGPGTRLTVT.

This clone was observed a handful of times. The CDR3 region is CASSQTRAGADEQYF. The DNA of the CDR3 is TGTGCCAGCAGCCAGACCCGGGCAGGGGCCGACGAGCAGTACTTC. The genes are TRBV4-2 and TRBJ2-7; tentatively, D is TRBD1 (6 bases). CDR1 is LGHNA and CDR2 is YNFKEQ in the germline V gene. V lost 3 bases and J 5 bases, leaving 17 bases between the germline ends. The CDR3 spans 15 residues.

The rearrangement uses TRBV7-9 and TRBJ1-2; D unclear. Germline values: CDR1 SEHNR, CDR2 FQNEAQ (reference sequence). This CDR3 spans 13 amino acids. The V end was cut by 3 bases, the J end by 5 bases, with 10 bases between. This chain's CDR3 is CASSLVRDYGYTF. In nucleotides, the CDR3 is TGTGCCAGCAGCTTGGTGAGGGATTATGGCTACACCTTC.

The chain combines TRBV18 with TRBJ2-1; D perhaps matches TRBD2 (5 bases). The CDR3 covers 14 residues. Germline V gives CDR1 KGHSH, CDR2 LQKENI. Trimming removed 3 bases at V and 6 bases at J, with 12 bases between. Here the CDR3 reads CASSPLADANEQFF. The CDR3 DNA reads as TGTGCCAGCTCACCGCTAGCCGACGCCAATGAGCAGTTCTTC.

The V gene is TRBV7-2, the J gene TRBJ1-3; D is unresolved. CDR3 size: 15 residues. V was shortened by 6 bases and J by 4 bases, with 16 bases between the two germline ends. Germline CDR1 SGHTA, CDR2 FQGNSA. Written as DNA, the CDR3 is TGTGCCAGCAGTATAGAACCCAGAAGAGGAAACACCATATATTTT. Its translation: CASSIEPRRGNTIYF.

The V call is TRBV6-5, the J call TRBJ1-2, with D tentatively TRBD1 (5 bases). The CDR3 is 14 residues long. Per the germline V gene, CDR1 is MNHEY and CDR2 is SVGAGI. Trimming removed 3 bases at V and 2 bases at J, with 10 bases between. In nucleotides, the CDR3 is TGTGCCAGCAGTTATAATGGGGCAAACTATGGCTACACCTTC. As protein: CASSYNGANYGYTF.

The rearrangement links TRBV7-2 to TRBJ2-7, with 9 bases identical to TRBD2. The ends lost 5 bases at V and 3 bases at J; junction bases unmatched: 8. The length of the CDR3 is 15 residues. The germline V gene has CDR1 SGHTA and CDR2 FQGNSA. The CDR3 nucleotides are TGTGCCAGCAGCAGGGGGACTAGCCGAAACTACGAGCAGTACTTC. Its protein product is CASSRGTSRNYEQYF.

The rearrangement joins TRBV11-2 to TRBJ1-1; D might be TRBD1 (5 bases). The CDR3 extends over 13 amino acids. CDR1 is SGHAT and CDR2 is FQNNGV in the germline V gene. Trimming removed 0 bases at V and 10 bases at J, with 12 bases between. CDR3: CASSLERGFGAFF. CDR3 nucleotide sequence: TGTGCCAGCAGCTTAGAGAGGGGATTCGGAGCTTTCTTT.

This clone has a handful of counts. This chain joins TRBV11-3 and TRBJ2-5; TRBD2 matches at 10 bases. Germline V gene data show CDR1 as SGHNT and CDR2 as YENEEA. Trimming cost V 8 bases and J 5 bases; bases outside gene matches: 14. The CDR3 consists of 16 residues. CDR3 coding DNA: TGTGCCAGCTCCAGTGGGGCTAGCGGGAGTGGGGAGACCCAGTACTTC. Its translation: CASSSGASGSGETQYF. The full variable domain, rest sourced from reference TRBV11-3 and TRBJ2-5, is EAGVVQSPRYKIIEKKQPVAFWCNPISGHNTLYWYLQNLGQGPELLIRYENEEAVDDSQLPKDRFSAERLKGVDSTLKIQPAELGDSAVYLCASSSGASGSGETQYFGPGTRLLVL.

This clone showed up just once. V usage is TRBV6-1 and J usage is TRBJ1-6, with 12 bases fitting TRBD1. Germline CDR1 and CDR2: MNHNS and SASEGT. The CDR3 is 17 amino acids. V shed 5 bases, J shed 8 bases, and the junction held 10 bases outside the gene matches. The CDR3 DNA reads TGTGCCAGCAGTAAAGGGACAGGGGGCACTAGATATTCACCCCTCCACTTT. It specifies CASSKGTGGTRYSPLHF.

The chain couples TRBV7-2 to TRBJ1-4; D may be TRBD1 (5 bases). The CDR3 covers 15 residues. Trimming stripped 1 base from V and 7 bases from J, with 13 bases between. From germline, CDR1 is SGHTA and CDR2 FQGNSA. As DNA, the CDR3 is TGTGCCAGCAGCTTAGATCCGGGGAGGGGTGAAAAACTGTTTTTT. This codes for CASSLDPGRGEKLFF. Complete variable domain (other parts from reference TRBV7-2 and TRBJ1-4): GAGVSQSPSNKVTEKGKDVELRCDPISGHTALYWYRQSLGQGLEFLIYFQGNSAPDKSGLPSDRFSAERTGGSVSTLTIQRTQQEDSAVYLCASSLDPGRGEKLFFGSGTQLSVL.